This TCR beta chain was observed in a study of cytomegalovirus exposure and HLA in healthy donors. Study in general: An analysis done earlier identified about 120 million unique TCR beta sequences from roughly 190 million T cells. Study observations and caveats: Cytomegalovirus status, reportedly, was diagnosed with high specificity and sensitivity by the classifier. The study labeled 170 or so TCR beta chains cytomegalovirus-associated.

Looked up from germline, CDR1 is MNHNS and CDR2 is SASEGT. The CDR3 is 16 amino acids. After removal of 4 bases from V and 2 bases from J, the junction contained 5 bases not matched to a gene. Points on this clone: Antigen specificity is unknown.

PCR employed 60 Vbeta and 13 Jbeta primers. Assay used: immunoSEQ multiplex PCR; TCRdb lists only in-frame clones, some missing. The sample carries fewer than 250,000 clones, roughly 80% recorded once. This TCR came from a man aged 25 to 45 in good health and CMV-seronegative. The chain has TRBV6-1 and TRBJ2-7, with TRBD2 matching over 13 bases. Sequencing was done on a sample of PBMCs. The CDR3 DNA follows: TGTGCCAGCAGTGTACGGACTAGCGGGGGTCCCTACGAGCAGTACTTC. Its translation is CASSVRTSGGPYEQYF.